A selection of T cell receptor beta chains follows, all from one sample in a study of regulatory and conventional T cells in RAG deficiency. Clones were read by immunoSEQ multiplex PCR, and TCRdb kept only the in-frame ones, dropping some. The sample consists of around 31,000 clones, about nine tenths of them appearing once. These sequences were also reported in another study, on regulatory T cells.

Material: CD8+ T cells sorted from blood. The source of these receptors is a human donor in good health. CDR3s include the opening cysteine and the closing phenylalanine or tryptophan. The D gene is left open where the match is weak. The listing skips clone size in some rows; elsewhere it reads once, few, many or a size class.

TRBV5-5	-	TRBJ2-7	TRBD2	CASRSERGAYEQYF	TGTGCCAGCAGGAGTGAACGGGGGGCCTACGAGCAGTACTTC
TRBV11-2	-	TRBJ1-5	-	CASSLTGTHQPQHF	TGTGCCAGCAGCTTAACCGGGACACATCAGCCCCAGCATTTT
TRBV5-3	-	TRBJ2-7	-	CASSLDTSYEQYF	TGTGCCAGCAGCTTGGACACCTCCTACGAGCAGTACTTC
TRBV28	-	TRBJ2-3	-	CASSLVITDTQYF	TGTGCCAGCAGTCTGGTGATCACAGATACGCAGTATTTT
TRBV27	once	TRBJ2-2	-	CASSLNGRGELFF	TGTGCCAGCAGTTTAAACGGCCGAGGGGAGCTGTTTTTT
TRBV7-9	-	TRBJ2-5	-	CASSPPGPDQETQYF	TGTGCCAGCAGTCCCCCGGGACCCGACCAAGAGACCCAGTACTTC
TRBV6-5	once	TRBJ1-4	TRBD1	CAAGGNNEKLFF	TGTGCCGCAGGGGGCAATAATGAAAAACTGTTTTTT
TRBV28	once	TRBJ2-3	-	CASSFRSGASTDTQYF	TGTGCCAGCAGTTTCCGGTCGGGGGCTAGCACAGATACGCAGTATTTT
TRBV10-3	-	TRBJ2-7	-	CATAASEQYF	TGTGCCACAGCGGCCTCTGAGCAGTACTTC
TRBV11-2	-	TRBJ2-7	TRBD1	CASSSTGTGKYYEQYF	TGTGCCAGCAGCTCAACCGGGACAGGGAAGTACTACGAGCAGTACTTC
TRBV4-1	-	TRBJ1-5	-	CASSQGTDNQPQHF	TGCGCCAGCAGCCAAGGGACGGACAATCAGCCCCAGCATTTT
TRBV6-6	-	TRBJ2-5	TRBD1	CASSYSGTESSQYF	TGTGCCAGCAGTTACTCAGGGACAGAGTCGTCCCAGTACTTC
TRBV4-2	-	TRBJ2-7	-	CASSQGGRPHEQYF	TGTGCCAGCAGCCAAGGGGGCAGGCCCCACGAGCAGTACTTC
TRBV6-6	-	TRBJ2-2	-	CASSYPTPKVTGELFF	TGTGCCAGCAGTTACCCGACCCCGAAGGTCACCGGGGAGCTGTTTTTT
TRBV27	-	TRBJ2-7	TRBD1	CASSLRTGGSYEQYF	TGTGCCAGCAGTTTAAGGACAGGGGGCTCCTACGAGCAGTACTTC
TRBV27	-	TRBJ2-2	-	CASSLGAVGELFF	TGTGCCAGCAGTTTGGGCGCAGTCGGGGAGCTGTTTTTT
TRBV11-2	-	TRBJ2-1	TRBD2	CASTGLADGEQFF	TGTGCCAGCACGGGACTAGCGGACGGTGAGCAGTTCTTC
TRBV18	once	TRBJ2-1	-	CASSNGNSPDEQFF	TGTGCCAGCTCTAACGGGAATAGCCCCGATGAGCAGTTCTTC
TRBV5-8	-	TRBJ2-7	TRBD1	CASSSPGQIYEQYF	TGTGCCAGCAGCTCCCCGGGACAGATATACGAGCAGTACTTC
TRBV6-5	-	TRBJ2-1	TRBD1	CASSRDRYNEQFF	TGTGCCAGCAGTAGGGACAGGTACAATGAGCAGTTCTTC
TRBV6-5	-	TRBJ1-1	-	CASSYSGESAEAFF	TGTGCCAGCAGTTACTCGGGGGAGAGTGCTGAAGCTTTCTTT
TRBV27	-	TRBJ2-7	-	CASSSLGDNPYEQYF	TGTGCCAGCAGCTCCCTAGGGGACAACCCCTACGAGCAGTACTTC
TRBV5-1	-	TRBJ2-1	TRBD1	CASTYSGGSYNEQFF	TGCGCCAGCACCTACTCAGGGGGCTCCTACAATGAGCAGTTCTTC
TRBV4-1	-	TRBJ2-7	TRBD1	CASSQDTGTESYEQYF	TGCGCCAGCAGCCAAGATACCGGGACAGAATCCTACGAGCAGTACTTC
TRBV27	-	TRBJ1-1	-	CASSTGTEQSEAFF	TGTGCCAGCAGTACGGGGACGGAGCAGTCGGAAGCTTTCTTT
TRBV10-3	-	TRBJ1-2	-	CAISEDGTYGYTF	TGTGCCATCAGTGAGGACGGTACCTATGGCTACACCTTC
TRBV6-5	once	TRBJ2-6	-	CASSYSVSGANVLTF	TGTGCCAGCAGTTACTCGGTTTCTGGGGCCAACGTCCTGACTTTC
TRBV9	-	TRBJ1-1	-	CASSVGDEGLAFF	TGTGCCAGCAGCGTAGGGGACGAAGGGTTGGCTTTCTTT
TRBV7-3	-	TRBJ1-1	-	CASSFGNTEAFF	TGTGCCAGCAGCTTCGGTAACACTGAAGCTTTCTTT
TRBV7-8	once	TRBJ1-4	-	CASSLAPFGGFREKLFF	TGTGCCAGCAGCTTAGCGCCCTTTGGGGGGTTTAGAGAAAAACTGTTTTTT
TRBV28	-	TRBJ2-2	-	CASSLFQSTGELFF	TGTGCCAGCAGTTTATTCCAGTCCACCGGGGAGCTGTTTTTT
TRBV19	-	TRBJ2-3	-	CASSVTGRGGGTDTQYF	TGTGCCAGTAGTGTCACAGGGCGGGGCGGGGGTACAGATACGCAGTATTTT
TRBV29-1	-	TRBJ2-7	-	CSVVTGSYEQYF	TGCAGCGTTGTTACGGGCTCCTACGAGCAGTACTTC
TRBV19	few	TRBJ2-7	TRBD2	CASSFGTSGRDEQYF	TGTGCCAGTAGTTTCGGGACTAGCGGGAGAGACGAGCAGTACTTC
TRBV6-1	-	TRBJ2-1	-	CASSETSYNEQFF	TGTGCCAGCAGTGAGACTAGCTACAATGAGCAGTTCTTC
TRBV28	-	TRBJ2-2	-	CASSLVGRDGTGELFF	TGTGCCAGCAGTTTAGTGGGCAGGGATGGCACCGGGGAGCTGTTTTTT
TRBV6-4	-	TRBJ2-5	TRBD2	CASRASLAGHQETQYF	TGTGCCAGCAGGGCCTCACTAGCGGGGCACCAAGAGACCCAGTACTTC
TRBV19	few	TRBJ2-7	-	CASSPTSSYEQYF	TGTGCCAGTAGCCCGACTAGCTCCTACGAGCAGTACTTC
TRBV21-1	-	TRBJ2-5	-	CASSKESSGQGYGETQYF	TGTGCCAGCAGCAAAGAATCATCGGGACAGGGATATGGGGAGACCCAGTACTTC
TRBV9	-	TRBJ1-1	-	CASSEGGLEGTEAFF	TGTGCCAGCAGCGAAGGCGGGCTAGAGGGCACTGAAGCTTTCTTT
TRBV7-8	-	TRBJ2-3	-	CASSIEPGLRDTQYF	TGTGCCAGCAGCATCGAACCGGGACTCAGAGATACGCAGTATTTT
TRBV5-4	-	TRBJ1-6	-	CATTGGGIDSPLHF	TGTGCCACCACCGGGGGAGGGATCGATTCACCCCTCCACTTT
TRBV7-9	-	TRBJ2-3	-	CASSISRGVPDTQYF	TGTGCCAGCAGCATCAGCAGGGGGGTCCCAGATACGCAGTATTTT
TRBV7-9	-	TRBJ1-3	TRBD1	CASSLGQGAENTIYF	TGTGCCAGCAGCTTAGGACAGGGGGCGGAAAACACCATATATTTT
TRBV6-4	few	TRBJ2-1	TRBD2	CAGCSGRANEDEQFF	TGTGCCGGATGTAGCGGGAGGGCCAATGAGGATGAGCAGTTCTTC
TRBV7-9	-	TRBJ2-1	-	CASSRGDGDEQFF	TGTGCCAGCAGCCGAGGAGATGGGGATGAGCAGTTCTTC
TRBV19	-	TRBJ2-5	-	CASSRNRDQETQYF	TGTGCCAGTAGTCGGAACAGGGACCAAGAGACCCAGTACTTC
TRBV2	few	TRBJ1-2	-	CASSPARKTYGYTF	TGTGCCAGCAGTCCGGCTCGAAAGACCTATGGCTACACCTTC
TRBV5-5	-	TRBJ1-2	TRBD1	CASSPSGQGNYGYTF	TGTGCCAGCAGCCCATCCGGACAGGGAAACTATGGCTACACCTTC
TRBV4-1	-	TRBJ2-1	-	CASSQDSADGGYNEQFF	TGCGCCAGCAGCCAAGATTCAGCGGACGGGGGCTACAATGAGCAGTTCTTC
TRBV28	-	TRBJ2-1	TRBD2	CASSFHPSMGGAYNEQFF	TGTGCCAGCAGTTTCCATCCGAGTATGGGGGGGGCCTACAATGAGCAGTTCTTC
TRBV28	-	TRBJ1-1	-	CASSARANTEAFF	TGTGCCAGCAGTGCCCGCGCAAACACTGAAGCTTTCTTT
TRBV5-4	-	TRBJ2-1	-	CASSHPNESSYNEQFF	TGTGCCAGCAGTCATCCAAACGAAAGCTCCTACAATGAGCAGTTCTTC
TRBV19	-	TRBJ1-5	TRBD1	CASSPRVGQGAHQPQHF	TGTGCCAGTAGCCCCCGAGTAGGGCAGGGGGCCCATCAGCCCCAGCATTTT
TRBV25-1	-	TRBJ2-3	-	CASSEYTSVAAPTDTQYF	TGTGCCAGCAGTGAATATACATCGGTAGCGGCTCCCACAGATACGCAGTATTTT
TRBV19	once	TRBJ1-1	-	CASTHRGTAMNTEAFF	TGTGCCAGTACCCATAGGGGGACGGCCATGAACACTGAAGCTTTCTTT
TRBV2	-	TRBJ2-1	TRBD1	CASSERDRDYNEQFF	TGTGCCAGCAGTGAGAGGGACAGAGACTACAATGAGCAGTTCTTC
TRBV4-2	-	TRBJ2-7	-	CASSQERQDTYEQYF	TGTGCCAGCAGCCAAGAACGGCAGGACACCTACGAGCAGTACTTC
TRBV2	-	TRBJ1-1	-	CASRISGSRDEAFF	TGTGCCAGCAGAATTTCCGGGAGCCGGGATGAAGCTTTCTTT
TRBV6-5	-	TRBJ2-3	TRBD1	CASSWTGTSTDTQYF	TGTGCCAGCAGTTGGACAGGGACTAGCACAGATACGCAGTATTTT